Below, 12 T cell receptor beta chains from the same sample are listed, as sequenced in a study of T cell changes during pregnancy in multiple sclerosis. The protocol was immunoSEQ multiplex PCR, while the TCRdb copy is restricted to in-frame clones and leaves out a portion. Counted here are some 50,000 clones, approximately 95% occurring once; the ten biggest clones make up 5.5% to 7%. Material: CD8+ T cells from peripheral blood mononuclear cells, obtained in the first trimester of pregnancy. These receptors came from a female donor with multiple sclerosis, enrolled in a pregnancy study.

This rearrangement joins TRBV5-4 to TRBJ2-5, with TRBD2 matching 10 bases. Trimming cost V 4 bases and J 7 bases; bases outside gene matches: 13. From germline, CDR1 is SGHNT and CDR2 YYREEE (reference sequence). The CDR3 runs 16 residues. For the CDR3, the DNA is TGTGCCAGCAGCCCGACTAGCGGGCTCCCCCAGGGGACCCAGTACTTC. This encodes CASSPTSGLPQGTQYF.

The sample holds one count of this clone. CDR3 nucleotides: TGTGCCACCAGCGAGGGTTTGAACACTGAAGCTTTCTTT. The encoded protein is CATSEGLNTEAFF. The chain links TRBV15 to TRBJ1-1; D unclear. This CDR3 spans 13 amino acids. Germline V lookup: CDR1 LNHNV, CDR2 YYDKDF (reference sequence). With 5 bases removed from V and 0 bases from J, the gap between germline ends came to 7 bases.

With regard to this clone: The same CDR3 can be traced to other DNA sequences in this sample. The chain links TRBV7-8 to TRBJ2-7; 8 nucleotides agree with TRBD2. CDR3 size: 14 residues. The junction had 1 base not matched to a gene; V was cut back by 3 bases and J by 0 bases. Germline V CDR1 and CDR2: SGHVS, FQNEAQ. In nucleotides, the CDR3 is TGTGCCAGCAGCTTTAGCGGGACCTCCTACGAGCAGTACTTC. Its translation is CASSFSGTSYEQYF.

The chain is built from TRBV14 and TRBJ2-1; D is perhaps TRBD1 (6 bases). Germline V gene sequence: CDR1 SGHDN, CDR2 FVKESK. Trimming cost V 5 bases and J 1 base, with 12 bases left between them. This CDR3 region has 15 residues. CDR3 region: CASSLPGTSYNEQFF. The CDR3 DNA is TGTGCCAGCAGCTTACCCGGGACATCCTACAATGAGCAGTTCTTC.

This rearrangement joins TRBV6-1 to TRBJ1-2; D not certain. The CDR3 totals 15 residues. V lost 7 bases and J 4 bases, leaving 19 bases between the germline ends. The germline V gene encodes CDR1 MNHNS and CDR2 SASEGT. The CDR3 here is CASTLEESPLYGYTF. The CDR3 DNA is TGTGCCAGCACTCTTGAGGAAAGTCCTCTCTATGGCTACACCTTC.

The chain employs TRBV7-9 and TRBJ2-3; tentatively, D is TRBD2 (6 bases). Germline V CDR1 and CDR2: SEHNR, FQNEAQ (reference sequence). This CDR3 comprises 16 residues. V was clipped by 5 bases and J by 2 bases, with 17 bases between them. In DNA form, the CDR3 reads TGTGCCAGCAGCCCCTGGGGTAGCGGAACCACAGATACGCAGTATTTT. Translation: CASSPWGSGTTDTQYF.

With respect to this clone: The junction shows a germline mismatch at one end, possibly a read error. V usage is TRBV30 and J usage is TRBJ1-1; 9 positions agree with TRBD1. The germline CDR1 and CDR2 sequences are GTSNPN and SVGIG (reference sequence). The CDR3 runs 14 residues. The CDR3 region is CVWSAGTGRTEAFF. The CDR3 DNA reads as TGTGTCTGGAGTGCCGGGACAGGGCGCACTGAAGCTTTCTTT.

This chain joins TRBV14 and TRBJ2-1; D may be TRBD1 (5 bases). Trimming cost V 0 bases and J 3 bases, with 6 bases left between them. Germline V gene lookup returns CDR1 SGHDN and CDR2 FVKESK. The CDR3 consists of 14 residues. CDR3 loop: CASSQEDNYNEQFF. The CDR3 region has the DNA TGTGCCAGCAGCCAAGAGGACAACTACAATGAGCAGTTCTTC.

This chain uses TRBV9 with TRBJ2-7; 7 bases match TRBD2. The trim removed 3 bases at V and 5 bases at J, leaving 14 bases unmatched. In germline, CDR1 is SGDLS, CDR2 YYNGEE. The CDR3 is made up of 16 amino acids. The CDR3 sequence: CASSGASGATEHEQYF. In DNA form, the CDR3 reads TGTGCCAGCAGCGGGGCTAGCGGTGCGACCGAGCACGAGCAGTACTTC.

The chain couples TRBV11-2 to TRBJ1-2; D call uncertain. CDR3 size: 16 residues. V gave up 2 bases and J gave up 1 base, with 14 bases separating them. The germline gives CDR1 SGHAT, CDR2 FQNNGV. The CDR3 loop is CASSLKPSQINYGYTF. The CDR3, as DNA: TGTGCCAGCAGCTTAAAGCCTTCACAGATTAACTATGGCTACACCTTC.

The chain employs TRBV4-1 and TRBJ2-1, with D uncertain. CDR1 is MGHRA, CDR2 YSYEKL, per germline. The CDR3 extends over 13 amino acids. V was trimmed by 3 bases and J by 7 bases, leaving 10 bases between them. The chain's CDR3 is CASSQGLGNEQFF. In DNA, the CDR3 is TGCGCCAGCAGCCAGGGCCTTGGAAATGAGCAGTTCTTC.

This clone showed up just once. The CDR3 nucleotides are TGTGCCAGCAGTTCCGGGACAGGGGATCGGGAGCAGTACTTC. Protein product: CASSSGTGDREQYF. The chain carries TRBV28 and TRBJ2-7, with 10 positions matching TRBD1. Germline assignment: CDR1 MDHEN and CDR2 SYDVKM. This CDR3 is 14 amino acids long. The V gene end was trimmed by 4 bases and the J gene end by 7 bases; junction bases not matched to a gene: 7.